One and the same sample provided the 28 T cell receptor beta chains below, sequenced in a study of OX40 agonist ivuxolimab in advanced cancers. Assay used: immunoSEQ multiplex PCR; TCRdb lists only in-frame clones, some missing. The sample lists 99,000 or so clones, 95% to 96% occurring once. The specimen was CD4+ or CD8+ T cells sorted from blood, collected in a trial of the OX40 agonist ivuxolimab. The receptors were sampled from an adult with an advanced solid tumor such as melanoma, head and neck, liver or kidney cancer.

This chain uses TRBV5-6 with TRBJ2-3, with D possibly TRBD2 on 5 matching bases. The CDR3 contains 16 residues. Trimming pared 6 bases from V and 2 bases from J, leaving 19 bases between. Germline-derived CDR1 and CDR2 are SGHDT and YYEEEE. The CDR3, as DNA: TGTGCCAGCACCTTCTCTAGCACCACAAACACAGATACGCAGTATTTT. Its translation: CASTFSSTTNTDTQYF.

The V call is TRBV6-1, the J call TRBJ2-7; 11 nucleotides align to TRBD1. CDR1 is MNHNS and CDR2 is SASEGT in the germline V gene. CDR3 size: 15 residues. V dropped 6 bases and J dropped 7; count of bases not matched to a gene: 11. The CDR3 spells CASSLGQGASWEQYF. In DNA, the CDR3 is TGTGCCAGCAGCCTAGGACAGGGGGCCTCGTGGGAGCAGTACTTC.

As to this clone: At the DNA level, this CDR3 is encoded by other sequences in the same sample as well. The chain recombines TRBV27 with TRBJ2-7, with unresolved D. Germline V lookup: CDR1 MNHEY, CDR2 SMNVEV (reference sequence). The CDR3 length is 13 residues. V lost 6 bases and J lost 0, with 9 bases in between. The CDR3 nucleotides are TGTGCCAGCAGCCTTACGAGCTCCTACGAGCAGTACTTC. This translates into CASSLTSSYEQYF.

This clone appeared a single time. The rearrangement uses TRBV19 and TRBJ2-3; D ambiguous. The V end was cut by 0 bases, the J end by 0 bases, with 7 bases between. Per the germline V gene, CDR1 is LNHDA and CDR2 is SQIVND (reference sequence). The CDR3 runs to 15 residues. The CDR3 nucleotides are TGTGCCAGTAGTATAGAAGGGCGTAGCACAGATACGCAGTATTTT. As protein: CASSIEGRSTDTQYF.

The V and J genes are TRBV6-6 and TRBJ2-3, with D possibly TRBD1 on 6 matching bases. The CDR3 loop spans 12 amino acids. Germline CDR1 and CDR2: MNHNY and SVGAGI (reference sequence). V lost 2 bases, J lost 6 bases, and 6 bases lay in between. CDR3 nucleotide sequence: TGTGCCAGCAGTTACCAGGGGGATACGCAGTATTTT. This sequence encodes CASSYQGDTQYF.

The chain couples TRBV7-9 to TRBJ2-1; TRBD2 matches 13 bases. The CDR3 totals 16 residues. Germline V gene lookup returns CDR1 SEHNR and CDR2 FQNEAQ (reference sequence). The V gene end was trimmed by 5 bases and the J gene end by 11 bases; junction bases not matched to a gene: 12. CDR3: CASSPEGGLAGAQQFF. Written as DNA, the CDR3 is TGTGCCAGCAGCCCCGAGGGTGGACTAGCGGGAGCGCAGCAGTTCTTC.

V is TRBV27 and J is TRBJ1-6; D call uncertain. Trimming left V 8 bases short and J 10 bases short, with 15 bases between. Per germline, CDR1 MNHEY and CDR2 SMNVEV (reference sequence). The CDR3 spans 13 residues. The CDR3 sequence is CASGFGSMSPLHF. In nucleotides, the CDR3 is TGTGCCAGCGGCTTTGGGAGTATGTCACCCCTCCACTTT.

This clone showed up just a few times. The rearrangement joins TRBV20-1 to TRBJ1-2; possible D gene TRBD1, 5 bases. The CDR3 is made up of 11 amino acids. Per the germline V gene, CDR1 is DFQATT and CDR2 is SNEGSKA (reference sequence). The ends were cut back, 5 bases at V and 5 bases at J, with 9 bases in the middle. In DNA form, the CDR3 reads TGCAGTGCTTTGACAGAGTATGGCTACACCTTC. Residues: CSALTEYGYTF.

The chain is built from TRBV7-2 and TRBJ2-7, with 7 bases identical to TRBD2. CDR3 length: 16 amino acids. CDR1 and CDR2 from the germline V gene are SGHTA and FQGNSA. J was trimmed by 4 bases and V by 5 bases; bases with no gene match: 14. CDR3 residues: CASSTDVGGKLYEQYF. Written as DNA, the CDR3 is TGTGCCAGCAGCACAGACGTGGGGGGGAAGCTTTACGAGCAGTACTTC.

This clone was found once. The CDR3 DNA follows: TGTGCCAGCAGCCCGTCGGGACTAGCAGAGACCCAGTACTTC. Amino acids: CASSPSGLAETQYF. V usage is TRBV7-9 and J usage is TRBJ2-5; 9 positions match TRBD2. Unmatched junction bases numbered 5, after V lost 5 bases and J lost 4 bases. The CDR3 extends over 14 amino acids. Germline V lookup: CDR1 SEHNR, CDR2 FQNEAQ (reference sequence).

V and J are TRBV9 and TRBJ2-2, with D perhaps assigned TRBD1 or TRBD2 (5 bases each). Trimming shortened V by 5 bases and J by 3 bases, and 11 bases separated the two germline ends. Germline V gene data show CDR1 as SGDLS and CDR2 as YYNGEE. This CDR3 has 14 amino acids. This chain's CDR3 is CASSAVGDTGELFF. As DNA, the CDR3 is TGTGCCAGCAGTGCAGTGGGGGACACCGGGGAGCTGTTTTTT.

V usage is TRBV7-9 and J usage is TRBJ2-7; the match to TRBD2 covers 9 bases. CDR3 length equals 15 residues. The germline V gene encodes CDR1 SEHNR and CDR2 FQNEAQ (reference sequence). Trimming at V came to 1 base and at J to 5 bases, leaving 6 bases not matched to a gene. This CDR3 is CASSLGTSGRHEQYF. CDR3 DNA sequence: TGTGCCAGCAGCTTAGGTACTAGCGGGCGGCACGAGCAGTACTTC.

The chain is built from TRBV29-1 and TRBJ2-5; D is ambiguous. Looked up from germline, CDR1 is SQVTM and CDR2 is ANQGSEA. V lost 7 bases, J lost 4 bases, and 13 bases lay in between. CDR3 length: 12 amino acids. The chain's CDR3 is CSARSQGETQYF. CDR3 nucleotide sequence: TGCAGCGCAAGGTCCCAAGGAGAGACCCAGTACTTC.

The chain uses TRBV1 and TRBJ1-6. TRBV1 is tagged as a pseudogene. The CDR3 length is 13 residues. In DNA, the CDR3 is TGCACCAGCAGCCAAAAATTTGGTTCACCCCTCCACTTT. This encodes CTSSQKFGSPLHF.

V and J are TRBV6-5 and TRBJ1-1; D is unresolved. Deletions cut 4 bases from V and 3 bases from J, with 6 bases between. This CDR3 is 12 amino acids long. Germline loops: CDR1 MNHEY, CDR2 SVGAGI. CDR3 protein: CASSWWDTEAFF. The CDR3 DNA sequence: TGTGCCAGCAGTTGGTGGGACACTGAAGCTTTCTTT.

The chain links TRBV2 to TRBJ2-5; D might be TRBD2 (5 bases). The CDR3 is 13 residues long. Trimming removed 3 bases at V and 5 bases at J, with 10 bases between. Germline CDR1 and CDR2: SNHLY and FYNNEI. The CDR3 sequence is CASSEASKETQYF. The CDR3 DNA is TGTGCCAGCAGTGAGGCTAGCAAGGAGACCCAGTACTTC. The whole variable domain, remainder taken from reference TRBV2 and TRBJ2-5, is EPEVTQTPSHQVTQMGQEVILRCVPISNHLYFYWYRQILGQKVEFLVSFYNNEISEKSEIFDDQFSVERPDGSNFTLKIRSTKLEDSAMYFCASSEASKETQYFGPGTRLLVL.

This clone was picked up one time. The chain recombines TRBV4-3 with TRBJ2-2; D is possibly TRBD1 (5 bases). The CDR3 extends over 16 amino acids. Germline assignment: CDR1 LGHNA and CDR2 YSLEER. V lost 4 bases and J lost 4, with 16 bases in between. The CDR3 DNA reads TGCGCCAGCAGCCTAGAGACAGCCTTAGGCACCGGGGAGCTGTTTTTT. Residues: CASSLETALGTGELFF.

The rearrangement links TRBV12-5 to TRBJ2-5; unclear D gene. The CDR3 extends over 18 amino acids. V lost 2 bases and J lost 4, with 23 bases in between. Germline CDR1 LGHNT, CDR2 FRNRAP. The CDR3 sequence: CASGLPSDPGPHGETQYF. The DNA for the CDR3 is TGTGCTAGTGGTTTGCCCTCGGACCCCGGGCCCCACGGAGAGACCCAGTACTTC.

This clone was counted once. This chain uses TRBV7-9 with TRBJ2-1, with TRBD2 matching 12 bases. This CDR3 is built from 14 residues. The V gene's germline CDR1 is SEHNR and CDR2 FQNEAQ (reference sequence). V lost 7 bases and J lost 4; bases outside the gene matches: 2. The CDR3 here is CASTGTSGYNEQFF. CDR3 sequence (DNA): TGTGCCAGCACCGGGACTAGCGGGTACAATGAGCAGTTCTTC.

CDR3 DNA: TGTGCCAGCAGCGAACTTATGAACACTGAAGCTTTCTTT. Translation gives CASSELMNTEAFF. The chain has TRBV7-7 and TRBJ1-1, with D unresolved. The germline gives CDR1 SSHAT, CDR2 FNYEAQ (reference sequence). The CDR3 contains 13 residues. Trimming shortened V by 5 bases and J by 0 bases, and 7 bases separated the two germline ends.

The rearrangement joins TRBV29-1 to TRBJ1-1; D uncertain. CDR1 is SQVTM, CDR2 ANQGSEA, per germline. This CDR3 spans 12 amino acids. The ends were cut back, 2 bases at V and 8 bases at J, with 12 bases in the middle. CDR3 region: CSVESGEPEAFF. CDR3 coding DNA: TGCAGCGTTGAAAGCGGGGAGCCCGAAGCTTTCTTT.

The chain carries TRBV19 and TRBJ2-1; 10 positions agree with TRBD2. With 0 bases clipped from V and 6 bases from J, the junction kept 8 bases outside the gene matches. The CDR3 covers 17 residues. Germline V gene sequence: CDR1 LNHDA, CDR2 SQIVND (reference sequence). CDR3 nucleotides: TGTGCCAGTAGTATAGATCAGGCTAGCGGGAGTACCAATGAGCAGTTCTTC. This sequence encodes CASSIDQASGSTNEQFF.

This chain links TRBV29-1 with TRBJ2-2; 8 bases align to TRBD1. V trimming: 3 bases; J trimming: 3 bases; junction bases outside the gene matches: 3. The CDR3 sequence is 14 residues long. The germline V gene encodes CDR1 SQVTM and CDR2 ANQGSEA. CDR3 loop: CSVEYRGDTGELFF. The CDR3 nucleotides are TGCAGCGTTGAGTACAGGGGGGACACCGGGGAGCTGTTTTTT.

V usage is TRBV7-9 and J usage is TRBJ2-5, with unresolved D. The CDR3 spans 16 residues. The germline V gene has CDR1 SEHNR and CDR2 FQNEAQ (reference sequence). Trimming took off 1 base at V and 2 bases at J, with 14 bases between the two ends. CDR3 in amino acids: CASSLEVWVGQETQYF. CDR3 in DNA: TGTGCCAGCAGCTTAGAGGTGTGGGTGGGGCAAGAGACCCAGTACTTC. Supplemented by reference TRBV7-9 and TRBJ2-5, the full variable domain reads DTGVSQNPRHKITKRGQNVTFRCDPISEHNRLYWYRQTLGQGPEFLTYFQNEAQLEKSRLLSDRFSAERPKGSFSTLEIQRTEQGDSAMYLCASSLEVWVGQETQYFGPGTRLLVL.

The CDR3 bases are TGTGCCAGCAGTGATTTTTCGGATGGAAACACCATATATTTT. Translation gives CASSDFSDGNTIYF. The chain has TRBV25-1 and TRBJ1-3; unclear D gene. Germline V lookup: CDR1 MGHDK, CDR2 SYGVNS. The CDR3 length is 14 residues. The V gene lost 3 bases and the J gene lost 3 bases, with 9 bases spanning the gap.

This chain joins TRBV14 and TRBJ2-1; no firm D call. Germline values: CDR1 SGHDN, CDR2 FVKESK. Trimming stripped 4 bases from V and 2 bases from J, with 15 bases between. This CDR3 is built from 16 residues. This chain's CDR3 is CASSPTRIGAYNEQFF. The CDR3 DNA reads TGTGCCAGCAGCCCTACCCGGATTGGAGCCTACAATGAGCAGTTCTTC.

In regard to this clone: Additional DNA sequences in this sample encode the identical CDR3. The J gene is TRBJ2-5, the V gene TRBV27; 7 bases line up with TRBD2. V shed 4 bases, J shed 5 bases, and the junction held 1 base outside the gene matches. Germline V lookup: CDR1 MNHEY, CDR2 SMNVEV (reference sequence). CDR3 length: 12 amino acids. This chain's CDR3 is CASSSRGETQYF. The CDR3 nucleotides read TGTGCCAGCAGTTCGCGGGGGGAGACCCAGTACTTC.

This clone is a singleton in its sample. The chain couples TRBV7-7 to TRBJ2-5; 9 bases are a match to TRBD2. There are 16 residues in the CDR3. The junction had 8 bases not matched to a gene; V was cut back by 5 bases and J by 1 base. Germline-derived CDR1 and CDR2 are SSHAT and FNYEAQ (reference sequence). CDR3 loop: CASSPGTSPFQETQYF. The CDR3 region has the DNA TGTGCCAGCAGCCCTGGGACTAGCCCCTTCCAAGAGACCCAGTACTTC.